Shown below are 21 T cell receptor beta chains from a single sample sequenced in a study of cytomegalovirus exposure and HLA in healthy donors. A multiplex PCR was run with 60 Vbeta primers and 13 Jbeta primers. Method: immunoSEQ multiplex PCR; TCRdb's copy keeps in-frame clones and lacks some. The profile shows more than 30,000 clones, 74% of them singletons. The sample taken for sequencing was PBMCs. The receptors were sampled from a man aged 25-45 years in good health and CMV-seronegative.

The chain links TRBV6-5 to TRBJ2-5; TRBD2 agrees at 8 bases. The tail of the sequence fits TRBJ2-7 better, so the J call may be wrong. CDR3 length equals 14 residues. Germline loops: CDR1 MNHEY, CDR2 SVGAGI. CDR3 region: CASSYAGGSYEQYF. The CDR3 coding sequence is TGTGCCAGCAGTTATGCGGGGGGTTCCTACGAGCAGTACTTC.

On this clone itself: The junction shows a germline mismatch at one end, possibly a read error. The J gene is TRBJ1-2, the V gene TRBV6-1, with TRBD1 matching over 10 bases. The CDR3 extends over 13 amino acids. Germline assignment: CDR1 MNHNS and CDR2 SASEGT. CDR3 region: CASSGTGGDGYPF. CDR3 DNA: TGTGCCAGCAGTGGGACAGGGGGGGATGGCTACCCCTTC.

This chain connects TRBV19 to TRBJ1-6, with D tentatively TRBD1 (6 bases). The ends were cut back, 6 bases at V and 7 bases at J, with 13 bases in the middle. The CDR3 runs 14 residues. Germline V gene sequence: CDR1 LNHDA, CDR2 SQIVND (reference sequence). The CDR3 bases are TGTGCCAGTAGCCTGGGACAAGTAAATTCACCCCTCCACTTT. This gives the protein CASSLGQVNSPLHF. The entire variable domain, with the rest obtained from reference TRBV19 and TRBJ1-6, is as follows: DGGITQSPKYLFRKEGQNVTLSCEQNLNHDAMYWYRQDPGQGLRLIYYSQIVNDFQKGDIAEGYSVSREKKESFPLTVTSAQKNPTAFYLCASSLGQVNSPLHFGNGTRLTVT.

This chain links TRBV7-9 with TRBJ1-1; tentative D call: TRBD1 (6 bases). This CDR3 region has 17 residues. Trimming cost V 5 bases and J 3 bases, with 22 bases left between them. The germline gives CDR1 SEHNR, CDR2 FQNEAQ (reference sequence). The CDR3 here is CASSPTGSGARYTEAFF. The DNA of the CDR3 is TGTGCCAGCAGCCCAACCGGTTCAGGGGCTAGGTACACTGAAGCTTTCTTT.

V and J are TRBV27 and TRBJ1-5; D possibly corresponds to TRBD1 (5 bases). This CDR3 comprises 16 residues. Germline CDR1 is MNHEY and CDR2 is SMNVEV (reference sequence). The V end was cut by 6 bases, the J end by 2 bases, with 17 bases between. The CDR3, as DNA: TGTGCCAGCAGAGGGCAGGGTTTCGTTGGCAATCAGCCCCAGCATTTT. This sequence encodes CASRGQGFVGNQPQHF.

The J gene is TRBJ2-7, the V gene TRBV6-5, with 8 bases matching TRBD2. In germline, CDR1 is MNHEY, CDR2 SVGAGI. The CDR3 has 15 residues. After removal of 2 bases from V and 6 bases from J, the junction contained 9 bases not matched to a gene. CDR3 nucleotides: TGTGCCAGCAGTTACACGAGCGGGGGAAGTCGCGAGCAGTACTTC. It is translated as CASSYTSGGSREQYF.

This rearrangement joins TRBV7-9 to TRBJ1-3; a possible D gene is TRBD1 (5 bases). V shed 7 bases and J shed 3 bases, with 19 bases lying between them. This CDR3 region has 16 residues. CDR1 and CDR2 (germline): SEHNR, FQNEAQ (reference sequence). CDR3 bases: TGTGCCAGCACCTCTCCCAGGGCTCATTTTGGAAACACCATATATTTT. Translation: CASTSPRAHFGNTIYF.

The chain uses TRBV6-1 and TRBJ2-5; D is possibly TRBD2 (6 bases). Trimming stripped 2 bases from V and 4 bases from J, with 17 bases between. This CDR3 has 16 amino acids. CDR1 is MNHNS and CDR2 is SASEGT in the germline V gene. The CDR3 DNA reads TGTGCCAGCAGTGAATGGGGGGTCGGGTTACGAGAGACCCAGTACTTC. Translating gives CASSEWGVGLRETQYF.

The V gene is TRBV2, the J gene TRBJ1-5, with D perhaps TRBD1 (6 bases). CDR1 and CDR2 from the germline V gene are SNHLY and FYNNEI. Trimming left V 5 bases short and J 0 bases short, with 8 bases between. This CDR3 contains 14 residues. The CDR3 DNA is TGTGCCAGCAGTTCGACAGGTAGCAATCAGCCCCAGCATTTT. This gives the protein CASSSTGSNQPQHF.

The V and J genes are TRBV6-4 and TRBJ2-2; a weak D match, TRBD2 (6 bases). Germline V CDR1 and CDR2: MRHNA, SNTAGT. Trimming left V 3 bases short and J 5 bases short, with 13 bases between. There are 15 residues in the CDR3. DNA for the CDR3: TGTGCCAGCAGTGAAGGCGGGGTTGAGACCGGGGAGCTGTTTTTT. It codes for CASSEGGVETGELFF.

The CDR3 nucleotides read TGTGCCAGCAGTGAAGCGCTTCCGGGAGGCCCGAAAGAGACCCAGTACTTC. It specifies CASSEALPGGPKETQYF. The J gene is TRBJ2-5, the V gene TRBV2; 7 nucleotides align to TRBD2. Germline V gene data show CDR1 as SNHLY and CDR2 as FYNNEI. With 0 bases clipped from V and 3 bases from J, the junction kept 10 bases outside the gene matches. The CDR3 consists of 17 residues.

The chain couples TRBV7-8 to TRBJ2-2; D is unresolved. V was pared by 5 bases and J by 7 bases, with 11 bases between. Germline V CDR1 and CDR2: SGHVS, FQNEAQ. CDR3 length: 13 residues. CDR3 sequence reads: CASSPQDDGELFF. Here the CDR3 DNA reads TGTGCCAGCAGCCCCCAGGATGACGGGGAGCTGTTTTTT.

The CDR3 sequence: CAWAQVNNEQFF. The CDR3 DNA sequence: TGTGCCTGGGCACAGGTGAACAATGAGCAGTTCTTC. The V gene is TRBV30, the J gene TRBJ2-1, with D maybe TRBD1 (5 bases). Germline CDR1 is GTSNPN and CDR2 is SVGIG (reference sequence). The CDR3 has 12 amino acids. The V gene lost 5 bases and the J gene lost 5 bases, with 10 bases spanning the gap. The whole variable domain, filled in from reference TRBV30 and TRBJ2-1, reads SQTIHQWPATLVQPVGSPLSLECTVEGTSNPNLYWYRQAAGRGLQLLFYSVGIGQISSEVPQNLSASRPQDRQFILSSKKLLLSDSGFYLCAWAQVNNEQFFGPGTRLTVL.

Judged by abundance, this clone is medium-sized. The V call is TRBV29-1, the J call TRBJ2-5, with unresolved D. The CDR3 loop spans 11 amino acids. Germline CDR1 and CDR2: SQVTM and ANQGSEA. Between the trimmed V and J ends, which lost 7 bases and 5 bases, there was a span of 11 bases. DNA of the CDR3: TGCAGCGGCAGGCTGATGGAGACCCAGTACTTC. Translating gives CSGRLMETQYF.

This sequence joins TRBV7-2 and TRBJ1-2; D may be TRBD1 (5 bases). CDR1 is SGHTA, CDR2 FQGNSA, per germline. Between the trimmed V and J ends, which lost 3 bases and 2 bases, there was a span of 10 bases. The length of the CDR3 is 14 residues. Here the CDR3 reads CASSFTSGNYGYTF. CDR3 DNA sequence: TGTGCCAGCAGCTTTACGTCAGGGAACTATGGCTACACCTTC.

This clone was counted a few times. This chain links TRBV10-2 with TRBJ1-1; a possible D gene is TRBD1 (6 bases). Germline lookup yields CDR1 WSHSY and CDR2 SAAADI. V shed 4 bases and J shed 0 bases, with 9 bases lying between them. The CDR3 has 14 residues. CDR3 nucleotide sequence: TGCGCCAGCAGTGTACAGGGCCTGAACACTGAAGCTTTCTTT. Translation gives CASSVQGLNTEAFF.

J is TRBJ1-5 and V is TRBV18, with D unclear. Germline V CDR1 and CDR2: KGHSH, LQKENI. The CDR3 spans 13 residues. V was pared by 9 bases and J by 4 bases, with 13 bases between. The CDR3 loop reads CARGSGSNQPQHF. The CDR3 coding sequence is TGTGCCAGAGGGTCGGGAAGTAATCAGCCCCAGCATTTT.

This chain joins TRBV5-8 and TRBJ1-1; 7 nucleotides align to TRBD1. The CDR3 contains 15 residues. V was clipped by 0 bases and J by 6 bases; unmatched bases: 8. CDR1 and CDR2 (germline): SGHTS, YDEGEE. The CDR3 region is CASSLDGRGYAEAFF. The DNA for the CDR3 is TGTGCCAGCAGCTTGGACGGCAGGGGGTACGCTGAAGCTTTCTTT.

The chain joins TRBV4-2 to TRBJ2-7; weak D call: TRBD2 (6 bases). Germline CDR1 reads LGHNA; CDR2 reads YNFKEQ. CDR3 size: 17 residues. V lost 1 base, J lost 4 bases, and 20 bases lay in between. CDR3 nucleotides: TGTGCCAGCAGCCAAGCCTGGCGGCAGGGAGGTCCTTACGAGCAGTACTTC. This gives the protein CASSQAWRQGGPYEQYF.

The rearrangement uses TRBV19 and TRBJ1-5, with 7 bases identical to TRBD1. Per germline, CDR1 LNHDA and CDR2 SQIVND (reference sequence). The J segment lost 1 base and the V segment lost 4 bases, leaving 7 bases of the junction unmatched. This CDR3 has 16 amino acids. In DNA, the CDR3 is TGTGCCAGTAGTACCTCGACAGGGTCAAGCAATCAGCCCCAGCATTTT. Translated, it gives CASSTSTGSSNQPQHF.

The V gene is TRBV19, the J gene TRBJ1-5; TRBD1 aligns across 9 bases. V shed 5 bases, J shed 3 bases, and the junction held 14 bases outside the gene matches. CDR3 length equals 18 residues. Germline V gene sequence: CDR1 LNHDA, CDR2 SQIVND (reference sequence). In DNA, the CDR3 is TGTGCCAGTAGTCCGCACCCAAAGACAGGGGGTTCCAATCAGCCCCAGCATTTT. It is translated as CASSPHPKTGGSNQPQHF.